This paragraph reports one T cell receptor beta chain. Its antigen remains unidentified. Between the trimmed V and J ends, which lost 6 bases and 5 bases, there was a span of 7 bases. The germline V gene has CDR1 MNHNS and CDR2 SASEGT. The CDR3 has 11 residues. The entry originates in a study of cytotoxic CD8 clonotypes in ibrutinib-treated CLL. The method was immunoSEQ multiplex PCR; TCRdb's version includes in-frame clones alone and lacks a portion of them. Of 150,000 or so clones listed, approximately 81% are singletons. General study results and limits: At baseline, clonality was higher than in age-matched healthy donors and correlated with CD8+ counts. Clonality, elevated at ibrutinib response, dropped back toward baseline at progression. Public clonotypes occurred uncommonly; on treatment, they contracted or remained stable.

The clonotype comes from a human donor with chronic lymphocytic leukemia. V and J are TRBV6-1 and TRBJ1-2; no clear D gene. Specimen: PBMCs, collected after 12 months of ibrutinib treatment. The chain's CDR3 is CASREYYGYTF. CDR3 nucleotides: TGTGCCAGCAGGGAGTATTATGGCTACACCTTC.